The 13 T cell receptor beta chains presented below share a single source sample, sequenced in a study of blood T cell repertoires in COVID-19. Data came from immunoSEQ multiplex PCR; TCRdb stores just in-frame clones and leaves some out. The table records approximately 70,000 clones, around 86% of them present only once. The sample consisted of peripheral blood. The receptors originated from a man aged 45-65 years with active COVID-19.

The CDR3 region is CSVVLGERTGELFF. The CDR3 DNA sequence: TGCAGCGTTGTACTTGGGGAGAGGACCGGGGAGCTGTTTTTT. The chain joins TRBV29-1 to TRBJ2-2; possible D gene TRBD2, 5 bases. The V end lost 4 bases, the J end lost 5 bases, and 14 bases lay between the germline ends. The CDR3 length is 14 residues. Germline lookup yields CDR1 SQVTM and CDR2 ANQGSEA.

CDR3 residues: CASSFAGKDTQYF. In nucleotides, the CDR3 is TGTGCCAGCAGCTTCGCAGGAAAAGATACGCAGTATTTT. The chain combines TRBV5-4 with TRBJ2-3; no clear D gene. CDR3 size: 13 residues. V was pared by 2 bases and J by 5 bases, with 9 bases between. CDR1 SGHNT and CDR2 YYREEE come from the germline V gene (reference sequence).

This chain uses TRBV19 with TRBJ2-7; 8 nucleotides line up with TRBD1. The junction had 11 bases not matched to a gene; V was cut back by 11 bases and J by 5 bases. Looked up from germline, CDR1 is LNHDA and CDR2 is SQIVND (reference sequence). CDR3 length: 13 amino acids. The CDR3 protein is CASRQGAQDEQYF. The CDR3 DNA sequence: TGTGCCTCGCGGCAGGGGGCGCAGGACGAGCAGTACTTC.

This chain joins TRBV13 and TRBJ1-1; unclear D gene. This CDR3 contains 13 residues. In germline, CDR1 is PRHDT, CDR2 FYEKMQ (reference sequence). The V end was cut by 4 bases, the J end by 0 bases, with 6 bases between. The CDR3 DNA reads TGTGCCAGCAGCTCAACAGTGAACACTGAAGCTTTCTTT. It specifies CASSSTVNTEAFF.

The chain has TRBV13 and TRBJ1-4, with 7 positions matching TRBD1. The germline V gene encodes CDR1 PRHDT and CDR2 FYEKMQ (reference sequence). Losses at the gene ends were 4 bases for V and 8 bases for J; bases not matched to a gene: 7. The CDR3 contains 14 residues. CDR3 residues: CASSSYRGGEKLFF. The CDR3 DNA reads TGTGCCAGCAGCTCCTACAGGGGTGGGGAAAAACTGTTTTTT.

V and J are TRBV18 and TRBJ2-5, with a tentative D call TRBD1 (6 bases). The CDR3 has 16 residues. In germline, CDR1 is KGHSH, CDR2 LQKENI. Deletions cut 3 bases from V and 1 base from J, with 15 bases between. CDR3 sequence: CASSPALAGVQETQYF. The DNA of the CDR3 is TGTGCCAGCTCACCGGCTCTTGCAGGGGTCCAAGAGACCCAGTACTTC.

Here the CDR3 reads CASSIGLRTTQADTQYF. The CDR3 region has the DNA TGTGCCAGTAGTATAGGGTTGAGGACAACCCAAGCGGATACGCAGTATTTT. The chain combines TRBV19 with TRBJ2-3; weak D call: TRBD1 (5 bases). V gave up 1 base and J gave up 6 bases, with 20 bases separating them. Germline V gene sequence: CDR1 LNHDA, CDR2 SQIVND (reference sequence). The CDR3 loop spans 17 amino acids.

The chain is built from TRBV19 and TRBJ1-2, with 9 bases lining up with TRBD1. The CDR3 sequence is 16 residues long. Per germline, CDR1 LNHDA and CDR2 SQIVND (reference sequence). After removal of 9 bases from V and 1 base from J, the junction contained 12 bases not matched to a gene. The CDR3 DNA is TGTGCCAGCGAGGAAAAGACAGGGGGTTATAACTATGGCTACACCTTC. This encodes CASEEKTGGYNYGYTF.

The V gene is TRBV3-1 (or the pseudogene TRBV3-2), the J gene TRBJ2-2, with D possibly matching TRBD1 (7 bases). Deletions cut 4 bases from V and 4 bases from J, with 16 bases between. Germline values: CDR1 LGHDT, CDR2 YNNKEL (reference sequence). This CDR3 comprises 16 residues. Written as DNA, the CDR3 is TGTGCCAGCAGCCCCTCCAGGGGGGCTTTCACCGGGGAGCTGTTTTTT. It translates to CASSPSRGAFTGELFF.

As DNA, the CDR3 is TGTGCCAGCAGCTTAGAGGCAGGGCGAACTGAAGCTTTCTTT. It specifies CASSLEAGRTEAFF. The chain employs TRBV7-2 and TRBJ1-1, with TRBD1 as a possible D gene (5 bases). Germline-derived CDR1 and CDR2 are SGHTA and FQGNSA. The CDR3 loop spans 14 amino acids. Trimming shortened V by 1 base and J by 5 bases, and 11 bases separated the two germline ends.

Only a few counts were recorded for this clone. The chain recombines TRBV5-5 with TRBJ2-1; 10 bases align to TRBD1. J lost 6 bases, V lost 2 bases, and 5 bases had no gene match. CDR3 length: 15 residues. Germline V gene lookup returns CDR1 SGHKS and CDR2 YYEKEE (reference sequence). CDR3 coding DNA: TGTGCCAGCAGCTTCACTGGGACAGGGGTCAATGAGCAGTTCTTC. Amino acid sequence: CASSFTGTGVNEQFF.

This clone was seen a few times. The rearrangement joins TRBV4-2 to TRBJ1-2; D ambiguous. Trimming stripped 0 bases from V and 3 bases from J, with 8 bases between. Germline assignment: CDR1 LGHNA and CDR2 YNFKEQ. The length of the CDR3 is 14 residues. The CDR3 here is CASSQDPGYYGYTF. The CDR3 DNA follows: TGTGCCAGCAGCCAAGATCCCGGGTACTATGGCTACACCTTC.

The chain joins TRBV6-5 to TRBJ1-4, with 8 bases that match TRBD1. This CDR3 has 13 amino acids. From germline, CDR1 is MNHEY and CDR2 SVGAGI. V shed 6 bases and J 8 bases; nucleotides not matched to a gene: 5. The CDR3 reads CASSRGPGEKLFF. DNA of the CDR3: TGTGCCAGCAGCAGGGGGCCGGGAGAAAAACTGTTTTTT.